Shown below are 31 T cell receptor beta chains from a single sample sequenced in a study of cytotoxic CD8 clonotypes in ibrutinib-treated CLL. The data were produced by immunoSEQ multiplex PCR, yet TCRdb's version contains in-frame clones alone and is incomplete. The data show about 200,000 clones, 75% to 80% seen once. The specimen was PBMCs, collected after 12 months of ibrutinib treatment. Receptor source: a human donor with chronic lymphocytic leukemia.

The rearrangement uses TRBV28 and TRBJ2-7; D is possibly TRBD2 (6 bases). The CDR3 consists of 12 residues. V was trimmed by 4 bases and J by 6 bases, leaving 10 bases between them. Per germline, CDR1 MDHEN and CDR2 SYDVKM. CDR3: CASSSGVPEQYF. CDR3 sequence (DNA): TGTGCCAGCAGTTCGGGAGTCCCCGAGCAGTACTTC.

The CDR3 sequence: CASSLEWFGELFF. CDR3 sequence (DNA): TGTGCCAGCAGCTTGGAGTGGTTCGGGGAGCTGTTTTTT. The rearrangement links TRBV5-6 to TRBJ2-2; D uncertain. The germline V and J ends were trimmed by 0 bases and 7 bases, with 7 bases remaining between them. Germline lookup yields CDR1 SGHDT and CDR2 YYEEEE. This CDR3 contains 13 residues.

The chain couples TRBV5-1 to TRBJ2-2; D perhaps matches TRBD2 (6 bases). The germline gives CDR1 SGHRS, CDR2 YFSETQ. CDR3 length: 17 residues. The V and J ends lost 4 bases and 1 base respectively, with 17 bases between them. CDR3 coding DNA: TGCGCCAGCAGCCCTTGGGGGGATGTGCAGAACACCGGGGAGCTGTTTTTT. Translating it yields CASSPWGDVQNTGELFF.

J is TRBJ1-2 and V is TRBV25-1; TRBD1 matches at 10 bases. V was pared by 4 bases and J by 5 bases, with 7 bases of the junction left unmatched. The germline CDR1 and CDR2 sequences are MGHDK and SYGVNS. This CDR3 spans 15 amino acids. DNA for the CDR3: TGTGCCAGCAGTGTCCCCGGGACAGGGGTGTATGGCTACACCTTC. Protein: CASSVPGTGVYGYTF.

V is TRBV7-2 and J is TRBJ1-3, with no clear D. Germline V gene data show CDR1 as SGHTA and CDR2 as FQGNSA. The CDR3 is 14 amino acids. V gave up 2 bases and J gave up 3 bases, with 8 bases separating them. The CDR3 here is CASSLINGGNTIYF. In DNA, the CDR3 is TGTGCCAGCAGCTTAATTAACGGTGGAAACACCATATATTTT.

The rearrangement links TRBV28 to TRBJ2-5, with a tentative D call TRBD1 (6 bases). Germline lookup yields CDR1 MDHEN and CDR2 SYDVKM. With 4 bases removed from V and 3 bases from J, the gap between germline ends came to 12 bases. The CDR3 loop spans 14 amino acids. As DNA, the CDR3 is TGTGCCAGCAGTTACGACAGGTTCGAAGAGACCCAGTACTTC. This encodes CASSYDRFEETQYF.

CDR3 sequence: CASSAGLDRYEQYF. CDR3 nucleotide sequence: TGCGCCAGCAGCGCCGGCCTGGACAGATACGAGCAGTACTTC. This chain uses TRBV5-1 with TRBJ2-7; a weak D match, TRBD1 (6 bases). V lost 4 bases to trimming and J lost 4 bases, with 15 bases between them. The germline CDR1 and CDR2 sequences are SGHRS and YFSETQ. The CDR3 runs to 14 residues.

The gene calls are TRBV28 and TRBJ2-1; TRBD2 matches at 10 bases. The germline V gene encodes CDR1 MDHEN and CDR2 SYDVKM. J was trimmed by 7 bases and V by 7 bases; bases with no gene match: 4. The CDR3 is 13 amino acids. The CDR3 spells CASNSGRRNEQFF. The CDR3 coding sequence is TGTGCCAGCAATAGCGGGAGGAGAAATGAGCAGTTCTTC.

The gene calls are TRBV29-1 and TRBJ1-1, with 7 bases that match TRBD1. The CDR3 runs 14 residues. The J segment lost 1 base and the V segment lost 2 bases, leaving 4 bases of the junction unmatched. Germline V CDR1 and CDR2: SQVTM, ANQGSEA. CDR3 loop: CSVESGQRNTEAFF. CDR3 sequence (DNA): TGCAGCGTTGAATCGGGACAGCGGAACACTGAAGCTTTCTTT.

J is TRBJ1-1 and V is TRBV5-4, with D uncertain. Trimming took off 4 bases at V and 1 base at J, with 8 bases between the two ends. Germline V CDR1 and CDR2: SGHNT, YYREEE (reference sequence). The CDR3 runs to 13 residues. The CDR3 region has the DNA TGTGCCAGCAGCCCCCCAGGGAACACTGAAGCTTTCTTT. Translated, it gives CASSPPGNTEAFF.

The J gene is TRBJ2-2, the V gene TRBV11-2, with 14 nucleotides matching TRBD2. The CDR3 spans 19 residues. Per germline, CDR1 SGHAT and CDR2 FQNNGV. V shed 3 bases, J shed 0 bases, and the junction held 6 bases outside the gene matches. CDR3 DNA sequence: TGTGCCAGCAGCTTGTCGGGACTAGCGGGGGCGACGAACACCGGGGAGCTGTTTTTT. Residues: CASSLSGLAGATNTGELFF.

This rearrangement joins TRBV6-5 to TRBJ1-2, with D possibly TRBD1 on 6 matching bases. The CDR3 is 15 residues long. V dropped 0 bases and J dropped 4 bases, with 12 bases sitting between them. Looked up from germline, CDR1 is MNHEY and CDR2 is SVGAGI. CDR3 sequence: CASSYSSGVVYGYTF. The CDR3, as DNA: TGTGCCAGCAGTTACTCGTCAGGGGTGGTCTATGGCTACACCTTC.

The chain couples TRBV30 to TRBJ2-3, with D maybe TRBD2 (6 bases). Trimming pared 2 bases from V and 0 bases from J, leaving 18 bases between. This CDR3 is 17 amino acids long. Germline V lookup: CDR1 GTSNPN, CDR2 SVGIG (reference sequence). The CDR3 is CAWSHVGLATSTDTQYF. CDR3 nucleotide sequence: TGTGCCTGGAGTCACGTAGGGCTAGCGACTAGCACAGATACGCAGTATTTT.

This clone appeared once. This chain joins TRBV7-6 and TRBJ2-5, with TRBD1 identical over 8 bases. CDR1 is SGHVS, CDR2 FNYEAQ, per germline. The CDR3 runs 14 residues. J lost 5 bases, V lost 4 bases, and 6 bases had no gene match. CDR3 DNA: TGTGCCAGCAGCTACGGACAGGGCCATGAGACCCAGTACTTC. As protein: CASSYGQGHETQYF.

This clone was detected only once. CDR3 coding DNA: TGTGCCAGCAGCTTTAGGCAGGTAGACATTCAGTACTTC. Residues: CASSFRQVDIQYF. The chain joins TRBV5-4 to TRBJ2-4; D gene unclear. The CDR3 spans 13 residues. Trimming shortened V by 2 bases and J by 8 bases, and 11 bases separated the two germline ends. The V gene's germline CDR1 is SGHNT and CDR2 YYREEE (reference sequence).

This chain connects TRBV4-2 to TRBJ1-1; D remains ambiguous. This CDR3 has 12 amino acids. The V gene's germline CDR1 is LGHNA and CDR2 YNFKEQ. Between the trimmed V and J ends, which lost 4 bases and 8 bases, there was a span of 11 bases. CDR3 bases: TGTGCCAGCAGCCCCTCTCGGTCAGAAGCTTTCTTT. It encodes CASSPSRSEAFF.

J is TRBJ2-7 and V is TRBV28, with 9 bases that match TRBD1. This CDR3 contains 16 residues. With 5 bases clipped from V and 6 bases from J, the junction kept 14 bases outside the gene matches. CDR1 is MDHEN, CDR2 SYDVKM, per germline. The CDR3 loop is CASSRGGRTGVGEQYF. In nucleotides, the CDR3 is TGTGCCAGCAGTCGAGGAGGGCGGACAGGGGTTGGCGAGCAGTACTTC.

The chain has TRBV6-1 and TRBJ2-7; 8 positions agree with TRBD2. In germline, CDR1 is MNHNS, CDR2 SASEGT. The V segment lost 0 bases and the J segment 1 base; nucleotides outside the gene matches: 5. The CDR3 is made up of 16 amino acids. The CDR3 region has the DNA TGTGCCAGCAGTGAAGCCCCGGGAGGGCAGTCCTACGAGCAGTACTTC. Translating gives CASSEAPGGQSYEQYF.

This clone was seen only a few times. The rearrangement joins TRBV7-9 to TRBJ1-6; 10 nucleotides align to TRBD1. Germline V gene sequence: CDR1 SEHNR, CDR2 FQNEAQ (reference sequence). The J segment lost 6 bases and the V segment lost 3 bases, leaving 11 bases of the junction unmatched. CDR3 length: 18 residues. This CDR3 reads CASSLRIRDRGGNSPLHF. The CDR3 nucleotides read TGTGCCAGCAGCTTGAGAATCCGGGACAGGGGAGGTAATTCACCCCTCCACTTT. The whole variable domain, remainder taken from reference TRBV7-9 and TRBJ1-6, is DTGVSQNPRHKITKRGQNVTFRCDPISEHNRLYWYRQTLGQGPEFLTYFQNEAQLEKSRLLSDRFSAERPKGSFSTLEIQRTEQGDSAMYLCASSLRIRDRGGNSPLHFGNGTRLTVT.

V is TRBV19 and J is TRBJ2-1, with 7 bases lining up with TRBD1. Trimming at V came to 5 bases and at J to 2 bases, leaving 6 bases not matched to a gene. Germline V CDR1 and CDR2: LNHDA, SQIVND (reference sequence). The length of the CDR3 is 15 residues. The CDR3: CASSDTGVPYNEQFF. The DNA for the CDR3 is TGTGCCAGTAGTGATACAGGGGTCCCCTACAATGAGCAGTTCTTC.

In this sample, this clone turned up many times. The V call is TRBV5-1, the J call TRBJ2-7; D is uncertain. Germline V gives CDR1 SGHRS, CDR2 YFSETQ. Between the trimmed V and J ends, which lost 0 bases and 0 bases, there was a span of 7 bases. CDR3 length equals 14 residues. The CDR3 is CASSLEANSYEQYF. In DNA, the CDR3 is TGCGCCAGCAGCTTGGAGGCGAACTCCTACGAGCAGTACTTC. The variable domain in full, completed from reference TRBV5-1 and TRBJ2-7, reads KAGVTQTPRYLIKTRGQQVTLSCSPISGHRSVSWYQQTPGQGLQFLFEYFSETQRNKGNFPGRFSGRQFSNSRSEMNVSTLELGDSALYLCASSLEANSYEQYFGPGTRLTVT.

The rearrangement links TRBV7-9 to TRBJ2-7; D perhaps matches TRBD2 (7 bases). This CDR3 spans 15 amino acids. CDR1 is SEHNR, CDR2 FQNEAQ, per germline (reference sequence). The V end lost 5 bases, the J end lost 5 bases, and 19 bases lay between the germline ends. CDR3 region: CASSAGGGAWDEQYF. The CDR3 region has the DNA TGTGCCAGCAGCGCGGGCGGGGGCGCGTGGGACGAGCAGTACTTC.

The V and J genes are TRBV2 and TRBJ1-4; 9 bases match TRBD1. V lost 8 bases, J lost 8 bases, and 9 bases stayed unmatched. The length of the CDR3 is 14 residues. Looked up from germline, CDR1 is SNHLY and CDR2 is FYNNEI. CDR3 loop: CASCSQGAEEKLFF. In nucleotides, the CDR3 is TGTGCCAGCTGCTCACAGGGGGCAGAGGAAAAACTGTTTTTT.

On this clone: One junction end disagrees with the germline gene, perhaps due to a read error. This chain joins TRBV14 and TRBJ2-1; possibly TRBD2 for D (5 bases). CDR3 length: 17 amino acids. Germline CDR1 and CDR2: SGHDN and FVKESK. CDR3: CASSQGWEPFSYNEQFF. For the CDR3, the DNA is TGCGCCAGCAGCCAAGGTTGGGAGCCCTTCTCCTACAATGAGCAGTTCTTC.

This chain links TRBV11-3 with TRBJ2-3, with D possibly TRBD1 on 5 matching bases. Trimming left V 1 base short and J 0 bases short, with 11 bases between. This CDR3 comprises 16 residues. Germline lookup yields CDR1 SGHNT and CDR2 YENEEA. CDR3 loop: CASSLGQLISTDTQYF. CDR3 DNA sequence: TGTGCCAGCAGCTTAGGACAGCTCATCAGCACAGATACGCAGTATTTT.

The chain joins TRBV27 to TRBJ1-5; 7 bases match TRBD1. Germline CDR1 and CDR2: MNHEY and SMNVEV (reference sequence). The J segment lost 5 bases and the V segment lost 6 bases, leaving 10 bases of the junction unmatched. The CDR3 consists of 15 residues. For the CDR3, the DNA is TGTGCCAGCAGATCTGCCCGGGACAGACATCAGCCCCAGCATTTT. Translation: CASRSARDRHQPQHF.

This sequence joins TRBV7-2 and TRBJ2-7; D ambiguous. The CDR3 contains 12 residues. Germline lookup yields CDR1 SGHTA and CDR2 FQGNSA. Trimming removed 1 base from V and 4 bases from J, with 5 bases in between. Here the CDR3 reads CASSLGQYEQYF. CDR3 in DNA: TGTGCCAGCAGCTTAGGGCAGTACGAGCAGTACTTC.

The rearrangement links TRBV11-3 to TRBJ1-1; the D is unclear. The CDR3 extends over 13 amino acids. Germline CDR1 and CDR2: SGHNT and YENEEA. Deletions cut 5 bases from V and 4 bases from J, with 11 bases between. The CDR3 DNA follows: TGTGCCAGCAGCGTGGGCCTTTTCACTGAAGCTTTCTTT. It encodes CASSVGLFTEAFF.

This chain joins TRBV10-3 and TRBJ1-2, with a tentative D call TRBD1 (5 bases). CDR3 length equals 15 residues. V was cut by 1 base and J by 8 bases, with 17 bases left in between. Per the germline V gene, CDR1 is ENHRY and CDR2 is SYGVKD. CDR3 in amino acids: CAISEFRGRGAGYTF. For the CDR3, the DNA is TGTGCCATCAGTGAGTTTCGTGGGAGGGGCGCCGGCTACACCTTC.

This clone appeared once. The chain joins TRBV9 to TRBJ2-3; 7 nucleotides align to TRBD2. CDR1 and CDR2 from the germline V gene are SGDLS and YYNGEE. The CDR3 consists of 15 residues. Trimming at V came to 2 bases and at J to 2 bases, leaving 5 bases not matched to a gene. CDR3 sequence (DNA): TGTGCCAGCAGCGTTGCCGGGAGGTACACAGATACGCAGTATTTT. It codes for CASSVAGRYTDTQYF. Full variable domain (rest looked up from reference TRBV9 and TRBJ2-3): DSGVTQTPKHLITATGQRVTLRCSPRSGDLSVYWYQQSLDQGLQFLIQYYNGEERAKGNILERFSAQQFPDLHSELNLSSLELGDSALYFCASSVAGRYTDTQYFGPGTRLTVL.

The chain uses TRBV7-9 and TRBJ1-4; D is uncertain. The CDR3 sequence is 16 residues long. Trimming removed 5 bases at V and 0 bases at J, with 13 bases between. CDR1 and CDR2 from the germline V gene are SEHNR and FQNEAQ (reference sequence). The CDR3 spells CASSPWPGSTNEKLFF. CDR3 in DNA: TGTGCCAGCAGCCCCTGGCCTGGGTCAACTAATGAAAAACTGTTTTTT.